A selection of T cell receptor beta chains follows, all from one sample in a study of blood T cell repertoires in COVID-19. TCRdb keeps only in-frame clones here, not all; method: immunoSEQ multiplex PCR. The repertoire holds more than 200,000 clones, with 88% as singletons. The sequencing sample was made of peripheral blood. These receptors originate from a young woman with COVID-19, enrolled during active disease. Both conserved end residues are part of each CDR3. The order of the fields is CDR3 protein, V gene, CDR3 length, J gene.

CATSQSLPTSGNNEQFF	TRBV15	17	TRBJ2-1
CASSLGSQTEAFF	TRBV7-2	13	TRBJ1-1
CASSQTGTAYEQYF	TRBV28	14	TRBJ2-7
CASSVDGGKNIQYF	TRBV5-4	14	TRBJ2-4
CASSYGTSGSDYNEQFF	TRBV6-2/TRBV6-3	17	TRBJ2-1
CASSQRVGAVQEKLFF	TRBV4-3	16	TRBJ1-4
CASSSKRTRADTQYF	TRBV7-8	15	TRBJ2-3
CASSLVSNGELFF	TRBV7-2	13	TRBJ2-2
CASSLSNGGSYEQYF	TRBV27	15	TRBJ2-7
CASSLAFTSGGAVETQYF	TRBV5-1	18	TRBJ2-5